A selection of T cell receptor beta chains follows, all from one sample in a study of cytomegalovirus exposure and HLA in healthy donors. Clones were read by immunoSEQ multiplex PCR, and TCRdb kept only the in-frame ones, dropping some. The repertoire has some 120,000 clones, about four fifths of them found once; the top ten carry around 1.5%. Sequencing used PBMCs. The source of these receptors is a woman under 30 in good health and CMV-seronegative. The CDR3 runs from the conserved cysteine through the conserved F or W. D genes are given only for firm matches. Clone size, where shown, is once, few, many, or a class for clones that have expanded.

CDR3 DNA: TGTGCCAGGGCGACAGCGAACACCGGGGAGCTGTTTTTT; CDR3 protein: CARATANTGELFF; clone size: -; V gene: TRBV7-3; J gene: TRBJ2-2; D gene: -
CDR3 DNA: TGTGCCAGCAGCGAGGCGGGTATTTCCTACAATGAGCAGTTCTTC; CDR3 protein: CASSEAGISYNEQFF; clone size: -; V gene: TRBV7-9; J gene: TRBJ2-1; D gene: -
CDR3 DNA: TGTGCCAGCAGTTCGGGGATCTACGAGCAGTACTTC; CDR3 protein: CASSSGIYEQYF; clone size: -; V gene: TRBV6-6; J gene: TRBJ2-7; D gene: -
CDR3 DNA: TGTGCCAGTAGCCGACTAGGGAAGGAGACCCAGTACTTC; CDR3 protein: CASSRLGKETQYF; clone size: -; V gene: TRBV19; J gene: TRBJ2-5; D gene: -
CDR3 DNA: TGTGCCAGTAGTCCAGGACAGGGGATCGGGGAGCTGTTTTTT; CDR3 protein: CASSPGQGIGELFF; clone size: once; V gene: TRBV19; J gene: TRBJ2-2; D gene: TRBD1
CDR3 DNA: TGTGCCAGCAGAGAAACAGGAGATAGCAGCTACACCTTC; CDR3 protein: CASRETGDSSYTF; clone size: -; V gene: TRBV2; J gene: TRBJ1-2; D gene: -
CDR3 DNA: TGTGCCAGCAGTCCCTCCGGGACTAGCGGGAGTGACTACAATGAGCAGTTCTTC; CDR3 protein: CASSPSGTSGSDYNEQFF; clone size: -; V gene: TRBV13; J gene: TRBJ2-1; D gene: TRBD2
CDR3 DNA: TGCAGCGTTGAAGACCCGGGAGGGGCCAACGGCCTGACTTTC; CDR3 protein: CSVEDPGGANGLTF; clone size: -; V gene: TRBV29-1; J gene: TRBJ2-6; D gene: TRBD2
CDR3 DNA: TGTGCCAGTAGTATCCCGAGAGGGAACACTGAAGCTTTCTTT; CDR3 protein: CASSIPRGNTEAFF; clone size: -; V gene: TRBV19; J gene: TRBJ1-1; D gene: -
CDR3 DNA: TGCAGCGTTGCGGGGGGGGACGAGCAGTACTTC; CDR3 protein: CSVAGGDEQYF; clone size: -; V gene: TRBV29-1; J gene: TRBJ2-7; D gene: TRBD2
CDR3 DNA: TGTGCCAGCAGCGCCTCGACAGGGACGGGTGGCTACACCTTC; CDR3 protein: CASSASTGTGGYTF; clone size: -; V gene: TRBV9; J gene: TRBJ1-2; D gene: TRBD1
CDR3 DNA: TGTGCCAGCAGCTTAGATGGCGCTAGCTCCTACAATGAGCAGTTCTTC; CDR3 protein: CASSLDGASSYNEQFF; clone size: few; V gene: TRBV11-2; J gene: TRBJ2-1; D gene: -
CDR3 DNA: TGTGCCAGCAGCTCAATTAGTGGCTACACCTTC; CDR3 protein: CASSSISGYTF; clone size: -; V gene: TRBV7-8; J gene: TRBJ1-2; D gene: -
CDR3 DNA: TGTGCCAGCAGTTTACTCGGGACAGGGACCGGGCCCCAGCATTTT; CDR3 protein: CASSLLGTGTGPQHF; clone size: -; V gene: TRBV27; J gene: TRBJ1-5; D gene: TRBD1
CDR3 DNA: TGCGCCAGCAGCCACGCAGGTGGCACTGAAGCTTTCTTT; CDR3 protein: CASSHAGGTEAFF; clone size: -; V gene: TRBV4-1; J gene: TRBJ1-1; D gene: -
CDR3 DNA: TGTGCCAGCAGTGACGGAGGATCCAAAAACAGTCAGTACTTC; CDR3 protein: CASSDGGSKNSQYF; clone size: -; V gene: TRBV6-1; J gene: TRBJ2-4; D gene: -